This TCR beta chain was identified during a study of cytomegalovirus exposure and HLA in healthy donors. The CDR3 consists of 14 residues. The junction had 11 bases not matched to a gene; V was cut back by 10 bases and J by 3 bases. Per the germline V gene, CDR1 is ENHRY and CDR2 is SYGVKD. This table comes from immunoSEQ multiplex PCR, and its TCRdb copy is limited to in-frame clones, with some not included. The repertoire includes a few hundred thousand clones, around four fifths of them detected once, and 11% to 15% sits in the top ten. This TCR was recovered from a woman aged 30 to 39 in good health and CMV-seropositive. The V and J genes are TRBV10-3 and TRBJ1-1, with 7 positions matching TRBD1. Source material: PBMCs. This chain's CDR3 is CATMRQGEYTEAFF. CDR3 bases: TGTGCCACGATGAGACAGGGCGAATACACTGAAGCTTTCTTT.